This entry concerns a single TCR beta chain. V shed 3 bases, J shed 8 bases, and the junction held 13 bases outside the gene matches. Germline V gives CDR1 SGHTA, CDR2 FQGNSA. There are 18 residues in the CDR3. The data stem from a study of cytomegalovirus exposure and HLA in healthy donors. With 60 Vbeta and 13 Jbeta primers, the PCR was carried out. Assay: immunoSEQ multiplex PCR; the TCRdb copy retains only in-frame clones and omits some. The data show fewer than 200,000 clones, around 83% seen once. The TCR was taken from a man aged 40-49 years in good health and CMV-seropositive. The sequenced material came from PBMCs. V and J are TRBV7-2 and TRBJ1-6, with 10 bases matching TRBD1. CDR3 bases: TGTGCCAGCAGCTTTAGGCGAAGGACAGGGGGAAGGGATTCACCCCTCCACTTT. As protein: CASSFRRRTGGRDSPLHF.